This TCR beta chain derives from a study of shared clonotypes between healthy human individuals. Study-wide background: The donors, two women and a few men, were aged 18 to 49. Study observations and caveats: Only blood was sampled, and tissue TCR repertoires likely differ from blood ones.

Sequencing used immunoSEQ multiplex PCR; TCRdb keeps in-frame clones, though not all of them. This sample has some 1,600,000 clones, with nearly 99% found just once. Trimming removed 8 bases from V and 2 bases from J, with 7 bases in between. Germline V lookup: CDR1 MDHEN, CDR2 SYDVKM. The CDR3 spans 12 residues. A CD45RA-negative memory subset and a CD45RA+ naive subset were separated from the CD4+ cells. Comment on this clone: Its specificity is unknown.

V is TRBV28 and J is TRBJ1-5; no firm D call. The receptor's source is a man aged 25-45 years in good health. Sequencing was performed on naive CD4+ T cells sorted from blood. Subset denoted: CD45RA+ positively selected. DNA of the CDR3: TGTGCCAGCCAAGGAGGCAATCAGCCCCAGCATTTT. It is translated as CASQGGNQPQHF.